The 21 T cell receptor beta chains presented below share a single source sample, sequenced in a study of T cell repertoires in cytomegalovirus infection. The antigens of these receptors remain unknown. TCRdb fed the reads into MiXCR, producing one record per CDR3 protein. The sample contains tens of thousands of distinct CDR3 sequences, 20% of which appear only once. The specimen was CD8+ T cells from cultured PBMCs, collected from culture after CMV antigen stimulation. The receptors were gathered from a human donor in good health (CMV status not recorded). Some clones in this sample may be carry-over from other donors' samples.

This clonotype has only a few counts. This rearrangement joins TRBV5-4 to TRBJ2-2; TRBD2 aligns across 9 bases. The CDR3 covers 16 residues. The ends lost 4 bases at V and 2 bases at J; junction bases unmatched: 6. Per germline, CDR1 SGHNT and CDR2 YYREEE (reference sequence). CDR3 protein: CASSHKRGANTGELFF. CDR3 in DNA: TGTGCCAGCAGCCATAAGCGGGGGGCCAACACCGGGGAGCTGTTTTTT.

This clonotype appeared a few times. V is TRBV6-2 or TRBV6-3 and J is TRBJ2-3, with D maybe TRBD2 (6 bases). V lost 5 bases to trimming and J lost 0 bases, with 18 bases between them. CDR3 length: 17 amino acids. The germline V gene encodes CDR1 MNHEY and CDR2 SVGEGT. CDR3 nucleotides: TGTGCCAGCAGTCCTACCGGGACTCGCATTAGCACAGATACGCAGTATTTT. Protein: CASSPTGTRISTDTQYF.

This clonotype has a handful of counts. The chain has TRBV7-9 and TRBJ1-1, with D uncertain. The CDR3 runs to 15 residues. Trimming left V 5 bases short and J 0 bases short, with 13 bases between. CDR1 SEHNR and CDR2 FQNEAQ come from the germline V gene (reference sequence). The CDR3 bases are TGTGCCAGCAGCCCCCCAGACGGAGTGAACACTGAAGCTTTCTTT. The encoded protein is CASSPPDGVNTEAFF.

The J gene is TRBJ1-4, the V gene TRBV7-2; the match to TRBD1 covers 8 bases. Germline assignment: CDR1 SGHTA and CDR2 FQGNSA. Trimming at V came to 6 bases and at J to 7 bases, leaving 7 bases not matched to a gene. The CDR3 extends over 14 amino acids. The CDR3 here is CASSPDRGPEKLFF. The CDR3 bases are TGTGCCAGCAGTCCTGACAGGGGCCCTGAAAAACTGTTTTTT.

The CDR3 DNA reads TGTGCCAGCAGCCCCCGAGAGGGCCCGTGGGGGGCCAACGTCCTGACTTTC. Its translation is CASSPREGPWGANVLTF. V gene TRBV7-9 combines with J gene TRBJ2-6; perhaps TRBD2 as D (5 bases). V lost 5 bases and J lost 4, with 18 bases in between. This CDR3 contains 17 residues. Looked up from germline, CDR1 is SEHNR and CDR2 is FQNEAQ (reference sequence).

The sample holds a few counts of this clonotype. The CDR3 reads CASSQEIGRVNGYTF. In DNA form, the CDR3 reads TGTGCCAGCAGCCAAGAAATCGGCAGGGTTAATGGCTACACCTTC. The gene calls are TRBV4-2 and TRBJ1-2; D possibly corresponds to TRBD1 (5 bases). CDR3 length: 15 residues. CDR1 LGHNA and CDR2 YNFKEQ come from the germline V gene. Trimming removed 0 bases at V and 6 bases at J, with 14 bases between.

This clonotype has ten or more counts. This chain links TRBV7-2 with TRBJ2-5; 7 bases match TRBD1. This CDR3 contains 12 residues. Trimming at V came to 8 bases and at J to 4 bases, leaving 4 bases not matched to a gene. Germline V CDR1 and CDR2: SGHTA, FQGNSA. The CDR3 region has the DNA TGTGCCAGCCGCGAGGGGGCAGAGACCCAGTACTTC. It specifies CASREGAETQYF.

This chain links TRBV7-8 with TRBJ2-1, with D unclear. CDR1 is SGHVS, CDR2 FQNEAQ, per germline. The length of the CDR3 is 13 residues. V gave up 1 base and J gave up 5 bases, with 6 bases separating them. CDR3 sequence reads: CASSLGQDNEQFF. CDR3 DNA sequence: TGTGCCAGCAGCTTAGGCCAGGACAATGAGCAGTTCTTC.

This chain uses TRBV4-1 with TRBJ2-5; D is unclear. Looked up from germline, CDR1 is MGHRA and CDR2 is YSYEKL. V lost 4 bases to trimming and J lost 5 bases, with 8 bases between them. CDR3 length: 12 amino acids. The CDR3 DNA reads as TGCGCCAGCAGCCCTGCCGGGGAGACCCAGTACTTC. It yields the protein CASSPAGETQYF.

V gene TRBV7-6 combines with J gene TRBJ1-1; weak D call: TRBD1 (5 bases). This CDR3 spans 13 amino acids. The V end was cut by 5 bases, the J end by 5 bases, with 12 bases between. The germline V gene encodes CDR1 SGHVS and CDR2 FNYEAQ. For the CDR3, the DNA is TGTGCCAGCAGCCCCCATGGGGGGACTGAAGCTTTCTTT. Translating it yields CASSPHGGTEAFF.

This clonotype was found a few times. This chain joins TRBV7-9 and TRBJ1-2; the match to TRBD1 covers 10 bases. Germline CDR1 SEHNR, CDR2 FQNEAQ (reference sequence). The V gene end was trimmed by 3 bases and the J gene end by 2 bases; junction bases not matched to a gene: 3. CDR3 length equals 15 residues. The CDR3 loop reads CASSFRDRGNYGYTF. The CDR3, as DNA: TGTGCCAGCAGCTTCAGGGACAGGGGAAACTATGGCTACACCTTC.

The rearrangement links TRBV7-2 to TRBJ1-4; D possibly corresponds to TRBD1 (5 bases). The germline gives CDR1 SGHTA, CDR2 FQGNSA. The CDR3 length is 16 residues. Trimming stripped 0 bases from V and 6 bases from J, with 14 bases between. The CDR3 loop reads CASSLAIGREYEKLFF. For the CDR3, the DNA is TGTGCCAGCAGCTTAGCGATCGGCAGGGAGTATGAAAAACTGTTTTTT.

CDR3 region: CASSLTETGKPQHF. The CDR3 coding sequence is TGTGCCAGCAGTTTAACGGAGACGGGTAAGCCCCAGCATTTT. The chain has TRBV27 and TRBJ1-5; D is unclear. CDR3 length: 14 residues. Trimming cost V 2 bases and J 8 bases, with 13 bases left between them. CDR1 MNHEY and CDR2 SMNVEV come from the germline V gene (reference sequence).

This clonotype was observed a handful of times. The chain has TRBV4-1 and TRBJ2-1; 10 nucleotides line up with TRBD2. Germline V gene data show CDR1 as MGHRA and CDR2 as YSYEKL. The length of the CDR3 is 16 residues. Trimming at V came to 3 bases and at J to 4 bases, leaving 6 bases not matched to a gene. The CDR3 sequence is CASSQSLAGVYNEQFF. CDR3 nucleotide sequence: TGCGCCAGCAGCCAGTCCCTAGCGGGGGTGTACAATGAGCAGTTCTTC.

The chain joins TRBV7-2 to TRBJ1-2, with 7 bases fitting TRBD1. This CDR3 has 15 amino acids. Germline CDR1 and CDR2: SGHTA and FQGNSA. The ends lost 1 base at V and 0 bases at J; junction bases unmatched: 2. The DNA of the CDR3 is TGTGCCAGCAGCTTAGAGGGGGCGCCTAACTATGGCTACACCTTC. Protein product: CASSLEGAPNYGYTF. The full variable domain, its missing parts supplied by reference TRBV7-2 and TRBJ1-2, is GAGVSQSPSNKVTEKGKDVELRCDPISGHTALYWYRQSLGQGLEFLIYFQGNSAPDKSGLPSDRFSAERTGGSVSTLTIQRTQQEDSAVYLCASSLEGAPNYGYTFGSGTRLTVV.

This chain links TRBV28 with TRBJ1-5; D is unclear. Looked up from germline, CDR1 is MDHEN and CDR2 is SYDVKM. This CDR3 comprises 15 residues. V was pared by 6 bases and J by 0 bases, with 12 bases between. CDR3 loop: CASRTRTDSNQPQHF. The CDR3 DNA reads as TGTGCCAGCAGGACAAGGACGGATAGCAATCAGCCCCAGCATTTT.

This chain joins TRBV27 and TRBJ1-1; TRBD1 is a possible D gene (5 bases). This CDR3 is built from 15 residues. V was clipped by 8 bases and J by 1 base, with 17 bases between them. Germline-derived CDR1 and CDR2 are MNHEY and SMNVEV (reference sequence). CDR3 in amino acids: CASLTNRLPNTEAFF. The CDR3 DNA follows: TGTGCCAGCCTGACTAACAGGCTACCGAACACTGAAGCTTTCTTT.

Comment on this clonotype: A read error may account for a junction end that differs from germline. V and J are TRBV6-5 and TRBJ1-1; no reliable D call. Germline V gene sequence: CDR1 MNHEY, CDR2 SVGAGI. This CDR3 contains 14 residues. The CDR3 sequence: CARSYSGKVTEAFF. The CDR3 nucleotides read TGTGCCCGCAGTTACTCGGGGAAGGTCACTGAAGCTTTCTTT.

The chain employs TRBV7-3 and TRBJ1-1; D call uncertain. Trimming removed 1 base from V and 0 bases from J, with 3 bases in between. This CDR3 has 13 amino acids. Germline CDR1 and CDR2: SGHTA and FQGTGA. CDR3 bases: TGTGCCAGCAGCTTAAACGTGAACACTGAAGCTTTCTTT. It codes for CASSLNVNTEAFF.

The chain joins TRBV5-1 to TRBJ2-1, with 10 bases aligning to TRBD2. Germline V gene sequence: CDR1 SGHRS, CDR2 YFSETQ. V shed 0 bases, J shed 10 bases, and the junction held 7 bases outside the gene matches. This CDR3 has 15 amino acids. CDR3 DNA sequence: TGCGCCAGCAGCTTGGGGGCTAGCGGGGGCGACGAGCAGTTCTTC. It codes for CASSLGASGGDEQFF.

The rearrangement joins TRBV5-6 to TRBJ1-3, with D tentatively TRBD1 (5 bases). The germline CDR1 and CDR2 sequences are SGHDT and YYEEEE. V lost 4 bases and J lost 0, with 20 bases in between. There are 18 residues in the CDR3. In DNA form, the CDR3 reads TGTGCCAGCAGCCACAAGCTTGTCAGGGCGAGCTCTGGAAACACCATATATTTT. Translating gives CASSHKLVRASSGNTIYF.